The clone carrying this TCR beta chain was observed at least ten times. Its matching antigen is unknown. The data belong to a study of CD8 T cells in ankylosing spondylitis. Overall study results and limits: Disease-linked clones proved CD8+ and comparatively uncommon in peripheral blood. Blood from ankylosing spondylitis patients appeared to carry a characteristic roughly 8-variant TCR beta motif. There was reportedly significant enrichment of clones that were disease-linked in matched ankylosing spondylitis synovial fluid.

In making TCR beta libraries, quantitative 5'-RACE with molecular barcodes was used. TCRdb redid the calling of the 5' RACE reads with MiXCR, one entry per CDR3 protein. The sample lists some 220,000 distinct CDR3 sequences; less than 9.5% were seen once. Per the germline V gene, CDR1 is SGHTA and CDR2 is FQGNSA. The CDR3 has 15 amino acids. V lost 4 bases, J lost 2 bases, and 3 bases stayed unmatched. This TCR was recovered from a female donor with ankylosing spondylitis or in good health (not recorded which). The chain joins TRBV7-2 to TRBJ1-5; 9 bases map to TRBD1. The sequencing input was blood, either unsorted or a sorted T cell fraction (not recorded which). CDR3 sequence reads: CASSWTGVRNQPQHF. CDR3 DNA sequence: TGTGCCAGCAGCTGGACAGGGGTTCGCAATCAGCCCCAGCATTTT.